This T cell receptor (beta chain) was documented in a study of blood T cells in healthy people across ages (dated by TCRdb to between 2014 and 2016). Turning to the overall study: In model experiments, template switching captured about one uniquely barcoded TCR beta cDNA molecule for every two T cells. The study measured age-related changes in TCR beta repertoire diversity using deep sequencing normalized with unique cDNA molecular identifiers. Four age groups were formed from the donors: young (average about 16 years), middle-aged (around 41), aged (around 68) and long-lived (about 75). To avoid experimental bias, donors of different ages were spread randomly across the sequencing lanes. For two donors (one aged 18 to 29 and one aged 80 or older), the study analyzed two additional independent replicas of 1 million unique cDNA reads from the same blood draw.

This clonotype has a handful of counts. Its target antigen remains unknown. No much larger clonotype is one base removed from it; base qualities were not supplied. Trimming takes 7 bases from V and 8 bases from J, and the germline ends sit 21 bases apart. As encoded in the germline V gene (reference sequence), CDR1 is SGHKS while CDR2 is YYEKEE. Measured from the cysteine to the phenylalanine, the CDR3 is 14 residues long. Just CDR3 DNA is preserved here, 42 bases in frame from base 1. The library relied on 5' RACE. Reads for this sample came from an Illumina HiSeq 2500. The second PCR ran for about 7 to 11 cycles and used a J-beta primer mix along with a sample-barcoded 5' primer. Each TCR beta cDNA molecule received a unique molecular identifier from a template-switch 5' adaptor carrying 12 random nucleotides. Each sample yielded at least 3 million CDR3-containing paired-end reads. All of the RNA was converted into first-strand cDNA using the Mint cDNA synthesis kit, with a TRBC-specific oligonucleotide serving as the primer. Following uracil-DNA glycosylase treatment, a first 18-cycle PCR with universal primers M1SS and BC2_uni_R was performed on all cDNA. In the source study's methods: For normalization, 1 million high-quality reads were randomly selected from each sample, with every read carrying a distinct molecular identifier. Reads sharing molecular identifiers were discarded rather than binned into consensus sequences. MiTCR, with a Q25 quality threshold and the strictest error-elimination algorithm, was used for CDR3 identification, clonotype clustering and error correction. A nonparametric unseen species model with Euler transformation was used to estimate lower-bound total TCR beta diversity. TCRdb trimmed public reads at Q25 via fastp, called clones via MiXCR and kept in-frame beta chains. Here each entry gathers all rows of one CDR3 protein and keeps the most common genes and DNA. The V and J calls follow TCRdb's processing rather than the paper's. The table for this sample lists around 940,000 distinct CDR3 sequences; roughly half of them were counted only once. 20% to 25% of the sample comes from the top ten.

What the work shows at the level of the full study, not this receptor alone: Donor CMV infection status was unknown, potentially confounding age-related changes in expanded clonotypes. There was a strong correlation between observed TCR beta diversity and the percentage of naive T cells measured by flow cytometry. Compared with the aged group, more naive CD4+ T cells, fewer expanded clones and increased TCR diversity were shown by the long-lived group, suggesting age selection. As age increased, observed TCR beta diversity per million T cells dropped in a roughly linear way, and a significant reduction was already evident by age 40. Total diversity estimates from one million sequenced T cells were considered lower bounds and underestimates. Conclusive comparison of naive and antigen-experienced compartments was prevented by the profiling of bulk unsorted PBMCs.

The roughly 39 donors, aged roughly 6 to 90 years, were systemically healthy Caucasian individuals from Russia. Each donor gave 9.5 to 10 milliliters of peripheral blood, drawn into EDTA-treated Vacutainer tubes. Ficoll-Paque density-gradient centrifugation was used to isolate PBMCs, with at least 6.5 million per sample. Total RNA was extracted from PBMCs with Trizol reagent, with at least 5.5 micrograms obtained per sample. The percentages of naive CD45RAhigh/CD27high T cells were determined by flow cytometry on a PBMC aliquot from every donor. Here the chain combines TRBV5-5 and TRBJ1-2; a confident D gene designation cannot be given. This receptor was identified in a woman aged 55-70 years in good health. Specimen: blood. DNA sequence: TGTGCCAGCCGTGGGGTCGGGGTATTTTACGGCTACACCTTC. It translates to CASRGVGVFYGYTF.